The 29 T cell receptor beta chains listed next were all sequenced from one sample in a study of T cell responses to AZD1222 COVID-19 vaccine. The table came from immunoSEQ multiplex PCR; TCRdb's copy has only in-frame clones and leaves some out. The table lists just under 85,000 clones, around 86% of them singletons. Sequences were derived from peripheral blood, sampled on day 0 of AZD1222 vaccination. These receptor sequences come from an adult in good health.

This clone came up once. This sequence joins TRBV3-1 (or the pseudogene TRBV3-2) and TRBJ2-5; D perhaps matches TRBD2 (5 bases). V was pared by 0 bases and J by 4 bases, with 9 bases between. The CDR3 loop spans 14 amino acids. CDR1 and CDR2 (germline): LGHDT, YNNKEL (reference sequence). CDR3 DNA sequence: TGTGCCAGCAGCCAAGATCGACTACCAGAGACCCAGTACTTC. This translates into CASSQDRLPETQYF.

Only one count was recorded for this clone. The junction departs from the called germline gene at one end, perhaps through a read error. The chain uses TRBV5-1 and TRBJ1-5; D is ambiguous. The CDR3 has 19 residues. Germline V lookup: CDR1 SGHRS, CDR2 YFSETQ. CDR3 sequence: CACSLDIFLRVVGIQPQHF. CDR3 sequence (DNA): TGCGCCTGCAGCCTCGACATTTTTTTGCGCGTCGTGGGGATTCAGCCCCAGCATTTT.

This clone showed up just a few times. V is TRBV4-1 and J is TRBJ2-7, with D possibly matching TRBD2 (6 bases). This CDR3 is 14 amino acids long. Per the germline V gene, CDR1 is MGHRA and CDR2 is YSYEKL. V was trimmed by 4 bases and J by 6 bases, leaving 16 bases between them. CDR3 region: CASSPWGGVGEQYF. Here the CDR3 DNA reads TGCGCCAGCAGCCCCTGGGGCGGGGTGGGCGAGCAGTACTTC.

The V call is TRBV6-2 or TRBV6-3, the J call TRBJ1-1; D unclear. CDR3 length: 13 residues. Germline CDR1 reads MNHEY; CDR2 reads SVGEGT. V was shortened by 0 bases and J by 0 bases, with 2 bases between the two germline ends. CDR3 amino acids: CASSYSLNTEAFF. CDR3 bases: TGTGCCAGCAGTTACTCGCTGAACACTGAAGCTTTCTTT.

Only one count was recorded for this clone. V is TRBV20-1 and J is TRBJ2-3; D not certain. From germline, CDR1 is DFQATT and CDR2 SNEGSKA (reference sequence). The CDR3 length is 13 residues. Trimming took 3 bases from V and 4 from J, leaving 11 bases between them. The CDR3 sequence: CSASDQWPDTQYF. The CDR3 coding sequence is TGCAGTGCTAGTGATCAATGGCCAGATACGCAGTATTTT.

Worth noting for this clone: Compared with germline, one end of the junction differs, possibly owing to a read error. The chain joins TRBV6-5 to TRBJ1-2; D possibly corresponds to TRBD1 (6 bases). The germline V gene encodes CDR1 MNHEY and CDR2 SVGAGI. This CDR3 region has 13 residues. Here the CDR3 reads CASSNSGTTGYTF. The CDR3 DNA sequence: TGTGCCAGCAGTAACTCCGGGACAACTGGCTACACCTTC.

This chain joins TRBV11-2 and TRBJ2-3; 7 nucleotides align to TRBD2. The CDR3 has 14 amino acids. V shed 2 bases and J 4 bases; nucleotides not matched to a gene: 3. Germline V lookup: CDR1 SGHAT, CDR2 FQNNGV. The CDR3, as DNA: TGTGCCAGCAGCTTAAGCGGGACGGCAGATACGCAGTATTTT. The encoded protein is CASSLSGTADTQYF.

V is TRBV7-2 and J is TRBJ2-1; D possibly corresponds to TRBD1 (5 bases). The CDR3 is 16 amino acids. Germline V gene sequence: CDR1 SGHTA, CDR2 FQGNSA. The germline V and J ends were trimmed by 7 bases and 0 bases, with 16 bases remaining between them. The CDR3 region has the DNA TGTGCCAGCAACCCATCCGGACACCGCTCCTACAATGAGCAGTTCTTC. This translates into CASNPSGHRSYNEQFF.

The V and J genes are TRBV28 and TRBJ2-7, with 9 bases that match TRBD1. CDR3 size: 15 residues. The germline gives CDR1 MDHEN, CDR2 SYDVKM. V lost 5 bases to trimming and J lost 3 bases; unmatched junction nucleotides: 8. This chain's CDR3 is CASSPRDRDNYEQYF. The CDR3 coding sequence is TGTGCCAGCAGTCCCCGGGACAGGGATAACTACGAGCAGTACTTC.

The genes are TRBV19 and TRBJ1-1; the D is unclear. Trimming stripped 1 base from V and 1 base from J, with 7 bases between. Germline assignment: CDR1 LNHDA and CDR2 SQIVND (reference sequence). CDR3 length: 14 residues. The chain's CDR3 is CASSIGDWNTEAFF. In nucleotides, the CDR3 is TGTGCCAGTAGTATAGGTGACTGGAACACTGAAGCTTTCTTT.

This clone was found many times. The CDR3 reads CASSNLENTGELFF. The CDR3 bases are TGTGCCAGCAGTAACCTAGAGAACACCGGGGAGCTGTTTTTT. This rearrangement joins TRBV2 to TRBJ2-2; D call uncertain. The germline V and J ends were trimmed by 5 bases and 1 base, with 8 bases remaining between them. The CDR3 loop spans 14 amino acids. Germline V gene lookup returns CDR1 SNHLY and CDR2 FYNNEI.

This chain's CDR3 is CASTGLAGEFETQYF. CDR3 nucleotides: TGTGCCAGCACAGGACTAGCGGGGGAGTTTGAGACCCAGTACTTC. The V call is TRBV28, the J call TRBJ2-5, with TRBD2 matching over 13 bases. J lost 5 bases, V lost 7 bases, and 7 bases had no gene match. This CDR3 is 15 amino acids long. Germline V CDR1 and CDR2: MDHEN, SYDVKM.

This clone appeared once. This chain links TRBV3-1 (or the pseudogene TRBV3-2) with TRBJ1-1; tentatively, D is TRBD1 (5 bases). Germline CDR1 LGHDT, CDR2 YNNKEL (reference sequence). The CDR3 extends over 13 amino acids. Trimming left V 4 bases short and J 3 bases short, with 9 bases between. CDR3 amino acids: CASSLRVDTEAFF. DNA for the CDR3: TGTGCCAGCAGCCTCAGGGTGGACACTGAAGCTTTCTTT.

The J gene is TRBJ2-7, the V gene TRBV19; the D gene could be TRBD1 or TRBD2 (5 bases each). The CDR3 loop spans 14 amino acids. Trimming left V 5 bases short and J 6 bases short, with 17 bases between. Germline CDR1 is LNHDA and CDR2 is SQIVND (reference sequence). CDR3 in amino acids: CASSRGPEGVEQYF. The CDR3 DNA is TGTGCCAGTAGTCGCGGGCCAGAAGGGGTCGAGCAGTACTTC.

This chain uses TRBV29-1 with TRBJ2-2, with no clear D. Germline V lookup: CDR1 SQVTM, CDR2 ANQGSEA. V lost 3 bases and J 0 bases, leaving 2 bases between the germline ends. This CDR3 comprises 12 residues. The CDR3: CSVDTNTGELFF. In DNA form, the CDR3 reads TGCAGCGTTGACACGAACACCGGGGAGCTGTTTTTT.

The chain combines TRBV18 with TRBJ2-7; perhaps D is TRBD1 or TRBD2 (5 bases each). This CDR3 has 13 amino acids. Between the trimmed V and J ends, which lost 1 base and 6 bases, there was a span of 10 bases. Germline V CDR1 and CDR2: KGHSH, LQKENI. The CDR3 nucleotides are TGTGCCAGCTCACCACTCGGGGACGGCGAGCAGTACTTC. It is translated as CASSPLGDGEQYF.

This chain links TRBV5-3 with TRBJ2-1, with D unresolved. TRBV5-3 is treated as an ORF (open reading frame) with a function not yet certain. This CDR3 is built from 15 residues. V lost 3 bases and J lost 0, with 10 bases in between. The CDR3 DNA sequence: TGTGCCAGAAGCTCTGGGCTGAGCTCCTACAATGAGCAGTTCTTC. Protein: CARSSGLSSYNEQFF.

The V gene is TRBV4-2, the J gene TRBJ2-3; 10 positions agree with TRBD2. The CDR3 runs 16 residues. The V gene's germline CDR1 is LGHNA and CDR2 YNFKEQ. The ends lost 3 bases at V and 5 bases at J; junction bases unmatched: 8. Here the CDR3 reads CASSHPGLAVGDTQYF. As DNA, the CDR3 is TGTGCCAGCAGCCACCCCGGACTAGCGGTTGGAGATACGCAGTATTTT.

The chain has TRBV7-9 and TRBJ2-4, with unresolved D. V was cut by 1 base and J by 8 bases, with 12 bases left in between. The CDR3 covers 14 residues. Germline lookup yields CDR1 SEHNR and CDR2 FQNEAQ (reference sequence). The CDR3 DNA reads as TGTGCCAGCAGCTTAGGATTGAGTAATGACATTCAGTACTTC. It codes for CASSLGLSNDIQYF. The full variable domain, rest sourced from reference TRBV7-9 and TRBJ2-4, is DTGVSQNPRHKITKRGQNVTFRCDPISEHNRLYWYRQTLGQGPEFLTYFQNEAQLEKSRLLSDRFSAERPKGSFSTLEIQRTEQGDSAMYLCASSLGLSNDIQYFGAGTRLSVL.

This sequence joins TRBV19 and TRBJ1-5, with D hard to call. Germline CDR1 reads LNHDA; CDR2 reads SQIVND (reference sequence). V lost 2 bases, J lost 5 bases, and 16 bases lay in between. The CDR3 covers 16 residues. The CDR3 is CASSIPSGGYDQPQHF. DNA of the CDR3: TGTGCCAGTAGTATACCCTCGGGAGGGTACGATCAGCCCCAGCATTTT.

This chain links TRBV3-1 (or the pseudogene TRBV3-2) with TRBJ1-6; 7 bases align to TRBD1. Trimming removed 4 bases from V and 6 bases from J; junction bases left unmatched: 3. The germline V gene has CDR1 LGHDT and CDR2 YNNKEL (reference sequence). The CDR3 is made up of 14 amino acids. CDR3 DNA sequence: TGTGCCAGCAGCCCGCGACAGGGTAATTCACCCCTCCACTTT. Amino acids: CASSPRQGNSPLHF.

The V and J genes are TRBV27 and TRBJ2-7; 8 bases are shared with TRBD1. The ends lost 3 bases at V and 3 bases at J; junction bases unmatched: 4. Germline loops: CDR1 MNHEY, CDR2 SMNVEV (reference sequence). The CDR3 runs to 14 residues. This CDR3 reads CASSFGTGGYEQYF. The CDR3 coding sequence is TGTGCCAGCAGTTTCGGGACAGGTGGCTACGAGCAGTACTTC.

V is TRBV28 and J is TRBJ1-4, with D unresolved. CDR3 length: 14 residues. The V end lost 2 bases, the J end lost 4 bases, and 8 bases lay between the germline ends. Germline values: CDR1 MDHEN, CDR2 SYDVKM. The CDR3 region has the DNA TGTGCCAGCAGTTTAGGGAGTTTTAATGAAAAACTGTTTTTT. Translating it yields CASSLGSFNEKLFF.

The chain has TRBV18 and TRBJ2-6; D unclear. The germline V gene encodes CDR1 KGHSH and CDR2 LQKENI. This CDR3 has 15 amino acids. Trimming took 2 bases from V and 4 from J, leaving 9 bases between them. CDR3 sequence reads: CASSPTHPGANVLTF. DNA of the CDR3: TGTGCCAGCTCACCAACTCATCCGGGGGCCAACGTCCTGACTTTC.

The V gene is TRBV5-4, the J gene TRBJ2-7; the D gene is possibly TRBD2 (6 bases). The CDR3 is 14 residues long. V lost 1 base to trimming and J lost 2 bases, with 10 bases between them. Per the germline V gene, CDR1 is SGHNT and CDR2 is YYREEE (reference sequence). The CDR3 DNA reads TGTGCCAGCAGCTTGTCACTAGCAGCCTACGAGCAGTACTTC. This translates into CASSLSLAAYEQYF. The whole variable domain, remainder taken from reference TRBV5-4 and TRBJ2-7, is ETGVTQSPTHLIKTRGQQVTLRCSSQSGHNTVSWYQQALGQGPQFIFQYYREEENGRGNFPPRFSGLQFPNYSSELNVNALELDDSALYLCASSLSLAAYEQYFGPGTRLTVT.

This chain connects TRBV5-1 to TRBJ2-3; D is perhaps TRBD2 (5 bases). Deletions cut 5 bases from V and 2 bases from J, with 9 bases between. Germline CDR1 SGHRS, CDR2 YFSETQ. There are 13 residues in the CDR3. CDR3: CASSNSDTDTQYF. The CDR3 DNA reads TGCGCCAGCAGTAATAGCGACACAGATACGCAGTATTTT. Drawing the rest from reference TRBV5-1 and TRBJ2-3, the complete variable domain is KAGVTQTPRYLIKTRGQQVTLSCSPISGHRSVSWYQQTPGQGLQFLFEYFSETQRNKGNFPGRFSGRQFSNSRSEMNVSTLELGDSALYLCASSNSDTDTQYFGPGTRLTVL.

The gene calls are TRBV14 and TRBJ2-7; TRBD1 might be the D (5 bases). The CDR3 is 14 amino acids. Germline V gene lookup returns CDR1 SGHDN and CDR2 FVKESK. Deletions cut 4 bases from V and 6 bases from J, with 16 bases between. CDR3 DNA: TGTGCCAGCAGCCCAATAACAGGAGTGAGCGAGCAGTACTTC. It encodes CASSPITGVSEQYF.

This chain joins TRBV29-1 and TRBJ2-5; 10 bases map to TRBD2. Germline-derived CDR1 and CDR2 are SQVTM and ANQGSEA. The CDR3 spans 15 residues. Germline trimming cut 5 bases from V and 7 bases from J; bases unmatched to any gene: 13. This chain's CDR3 is CSVTPSSGGVGTQYF. In DNA form, the CDR3 reads TGCAGCGTTACCCCTTCTAGCGGGGGCGTAGGGACCCAGTACTTC.

The genes are TRBV29-1 and TRBJ2-5; D may be TRBD2 (6 bases). The CDR3 spans 11 residues. Per the germline V gene, CDR1 is SQVTM and CDR2 is ANQGSEA. V was shortened by 7 bases and J by 2 bases, with 8 bases between the two germline ends. In nucleotides, the CDR3 is TGCAGCGGACGGGAGCAAGAGACCCAGTACTTC. Encoded protein: CSGREQETQYF. The complete variable domain, with remaining parts taken from reference TRBV29-1 and TRBJ2-5, reads SAVISQKPSRDICQRGTSLTIQCQVDSQVTMMFWYRQQPGQSLTLIATANQGSEATYESGFVIDKFPISRPNLTFSTLTVSNMSPEDSSIYLCSGREQETQYFGPGTRLLVL.